The 10 T cell receptor beta chains presented below share a single source sample, sequenced in a study. Using its own MiXCR run on the RT-PCR reads, TCRdb lists one record per CDR3 protein. The sample consists of about 680,000 distinct CDR3 sequences, 13% to 15% of them appearing once. The sample taken for sequencing was memory CD4+ T cells from blood. The receptor set was obtained from a female donor in good health, serving as a healthy control.

This clonotype was observed a few times. The chain couples TRBV27 to TRBJ2-2; TRBD2 might be the D (6 bases). V lost 6 bases and J 5 bases, leaving 19 bases between the germline ends. The CDR3 totals 16 residues. The germline gives CDR1 MNHEY, CDR2 SMNVEV (reference sequence). The CDR3 nucleotides read TGTGCCAGCAGCAATACCGGGGGTATGAGGACCGGGGAGCTGTTTTTT. Translating gives CASSNTGGMRTGELFF.

This clonotype was seen many times. V and J are TRBV6-1 and TRBJ1-1; TRBD1 matches at 8 bases. V gave up 10 bases and J gave up 0 bases; unmatched junction bases: 10. The CDR3 length is 15 residues. The germline CDR1 and CDR2 sequences are MNHNS and SASEGT. The CDR3 sequence is CATLTGTGLNTEAFF. For the CDR3, the DNA is TGTGCCACCCTAACCGGGACAGGCCTGAACACTGAAGCTTTCTTT.

This clonotype was counted between two and nine times. The rearrangement links TRBV9 to TRBJ2-1, with D uncertain. This CDR3 comprises 16 residues. Germline V lookup: CDR1 SGDLS, CDR2 YYNGEE. With 0 bases removed from V and 7 bases from J, the gap between germline ends came to 17 bases. CDR3 residues: CASSVGLATYGNEQFF. CDR3 bases: TGTGCCAGCAGCGTAGGGTTAGCCACCTACGGGAATGAGCAGTTCTTC.

This clonotype appeared a few times. The genes are TRBV7-9 and TRBJ2-7; no clear D. V gave up 2 bases and J gave up 0 bases, with 11 bases separating them. The CDR3 covers 15 residues. The germline V gene has CDR1 SEHNR and CDR2 FQNEAQ (reference sequence). The CDR3 region is CASSLRAESSYEQYF. For the CDR3, the DNA is TGTGCCAGCAGCTTAAGGGCAGAAAGCTCCTACGAGCAGTACTTC.

This rearrangement joins TRBV7-2 to TRBJ1-6; 8 positions agree with TRBD1. CDR3 length: 16 residues. Trimming took 0 bases from V and 5 from J; bases not matched to a gene: 3. Germline assignment: CDR1 SGHTA and CDR2 FQGNSA. The DNA of the CDR3 is TGTGCCAGCAGCTTAGCGTTGACAGGGGATAATTCACCCCTCCACTTT. This encodes CASSLALTGDNSPLHF.

The chain employs TRBV24-1 and TRBJ2-7; D is unclear. The CDR3 sequence is 11 residues long. Trimming stripped 4 bases from V and 3 bases from J, with 3 bases between. In germline, CDR1 is KGHDR, CDR2 SFDVKD. The chain's CDR3 is CATSEGYEQYF. The CDR3 nucleotides are TGTGCCACCAGTGAAGGCTACGAGCAGTACTTC.

The table lists this clonotype with a few counts. V usage is TRBV18 and J usage is TRBJ1-4; the match to TRBD1 covers 7 bases. CDR3 length: 14 amino acids. J was trimmed by 6 bases and V by 3 bases; bases with no gene match: 4. Germline CDR1 reads KGHSH; CDR2 reads LQKENI. CDR3 residues: CASSPDRVDEKLFF. CDR3 in DNA: TGTGCCAGCTCACCTGACAGGGTGGATGAAAAACTGTTTTTT.

This clonotype was picked up many times. This chain connects TRBV10-3 to TRBJ1-4, with D possibly matching TRBD1 (6 bases). The CDR3 covers 15 residues. From germline, CDR1 is ENHRY and CDR2 SYGVKD. V lost 0 bases to trimming and J lost 7 bases, with 12 bases between them. The CDR3 DNA sequence: TGTGCCATCAGTGAGTCGCGGGGGCAGGGTGAAAAACTGTTTTTT. Encoded protein: CAISESRGQGEKLFF.

The chain is built from TRBV30 and TRBJ1-1; D gene unclear. The germline V and J ends were trimmed by 1 base and 1 base, with 10 bases remaining between them. Per germline, CDR1 GTSNPN and CDR2 SVGIG (reference sequence). The CDR3 totals 14 residues. The CDR3 reads CAWSGHLKNTEAFF. CDR3 DNA sequence: TGTGCCTGGAGTGGGCATCTGAAGAACACTGAAGCTTTCTTT.

The chain joins TRBV7-3 to TRBJ1-1; TRBD1 matches at 7 bases. Germline values: CDR1 SGHTA, CDR2 FQGTGA. The CDR3 runs to 17 residues. The V gene end was trimmed by 1 base and the J gene end by 5 bases; junction bases not matched to a gene: 13. The CDR3 here is CASSLREADRWETEAFF. The CDR3 DNA sequence: TGTGCCAGCAGCTTAAGGGAAGCGGACAGGTGGGAGACTGAAGCTTTCTTT.